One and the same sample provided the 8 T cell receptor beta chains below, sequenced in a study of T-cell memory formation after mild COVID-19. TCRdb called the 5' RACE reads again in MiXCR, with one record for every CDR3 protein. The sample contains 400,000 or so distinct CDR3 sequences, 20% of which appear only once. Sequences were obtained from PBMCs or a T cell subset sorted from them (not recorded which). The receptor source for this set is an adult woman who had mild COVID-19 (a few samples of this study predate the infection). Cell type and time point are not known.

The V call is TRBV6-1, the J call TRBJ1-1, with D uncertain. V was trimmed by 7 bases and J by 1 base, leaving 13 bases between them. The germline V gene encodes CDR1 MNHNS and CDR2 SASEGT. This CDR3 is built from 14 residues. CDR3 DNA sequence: TGTGCCAGCAAGGGTCAGGTTGAGAACACTGAAGCTTTCTTT. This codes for CASKGQVENTEAFF.

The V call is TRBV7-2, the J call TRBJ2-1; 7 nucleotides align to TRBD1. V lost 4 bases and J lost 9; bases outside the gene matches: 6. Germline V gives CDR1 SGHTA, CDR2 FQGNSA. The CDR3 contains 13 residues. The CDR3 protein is CASSSRTGGEQFF. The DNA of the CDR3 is TGTGCCAGCAGCTCCCGGACAGGAGGTGAGCAGTTCTTC.

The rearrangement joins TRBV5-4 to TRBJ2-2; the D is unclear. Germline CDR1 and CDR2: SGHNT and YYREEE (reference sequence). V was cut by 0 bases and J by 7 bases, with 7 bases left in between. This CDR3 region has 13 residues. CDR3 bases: TGTGCCAGCAGCTTGGTTGGGGACGGGGAGCTGTTTTTT. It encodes CASSLVGDGELFF.

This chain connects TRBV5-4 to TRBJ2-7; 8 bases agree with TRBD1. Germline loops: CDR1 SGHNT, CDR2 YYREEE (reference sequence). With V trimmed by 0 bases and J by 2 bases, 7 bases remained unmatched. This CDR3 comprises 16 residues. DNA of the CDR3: TGTGCCAGCAGCTTGGGGGGGACAGGTCTTCCCTACGAGCAGTACTTC. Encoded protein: CASSLGGTGLPYEQYF. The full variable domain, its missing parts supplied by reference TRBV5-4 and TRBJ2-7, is ETGVTQSPTHLIKTRGQQVTLRCSSQSGHNTVSWYQQALGQGPQFIFQYYREEENGRGNFPPRFSGLQFPNYSSELNVNALELDDSALYLCASSLGGTGLPYEQYFGPGTRLTVT.

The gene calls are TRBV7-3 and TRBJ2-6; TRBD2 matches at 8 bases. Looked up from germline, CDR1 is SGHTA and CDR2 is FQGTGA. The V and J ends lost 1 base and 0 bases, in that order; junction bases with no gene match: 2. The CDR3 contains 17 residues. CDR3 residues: CASSLIAGHSGANVLTF. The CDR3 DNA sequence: TGTGCCAGCAGCTTAATAGCGGGGCACTCTGGGGCCAACGTCCTGACTTTC. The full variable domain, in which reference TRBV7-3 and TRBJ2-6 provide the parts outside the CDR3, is GAGVSQTPSNKVTEKGKYVELRCDPISGHTALYWYRQSLGQGPEFLIYFQGTGAADDSGLPNDRFFAVRPEGSVSTLKIQRTERGDSAVYLCASSLIAGHSGANVLTFGAGSRLTVL.

In DNA form, the CDR3 reads TGTGCCAGCATGACCGCCACGGGGTCACCCCTCCACTTT. Amino acids: CASMTATGSPLHF. The chain has TRBV6-5 and TRBJ1-6, with D unclear. Per the germline V gene, CDR1 is MNHEY and CDR2 is SVGAGI. This CDR3 has 13 amino acids. V was cut by 7 bases and J by 10 bases, with 14 bases left in between.

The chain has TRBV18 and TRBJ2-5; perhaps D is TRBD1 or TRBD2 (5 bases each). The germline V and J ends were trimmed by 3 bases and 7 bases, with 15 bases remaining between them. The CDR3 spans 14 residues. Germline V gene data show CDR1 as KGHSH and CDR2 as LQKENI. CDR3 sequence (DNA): TGTGCCAGCTCACCTAGCGAGCCGAGGGGGACCCAGTACTTC. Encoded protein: CASSPSEPRGTQYF.

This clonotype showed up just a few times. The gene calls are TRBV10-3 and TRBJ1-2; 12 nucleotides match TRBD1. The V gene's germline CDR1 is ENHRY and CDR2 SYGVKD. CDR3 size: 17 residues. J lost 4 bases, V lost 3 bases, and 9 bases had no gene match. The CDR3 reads CAISDLEGTGGGYGYTF. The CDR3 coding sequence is TGTGCCATCAGTGATCTGGAGGGGACAGGGGGCGGCTATGGCTACACCTTC.